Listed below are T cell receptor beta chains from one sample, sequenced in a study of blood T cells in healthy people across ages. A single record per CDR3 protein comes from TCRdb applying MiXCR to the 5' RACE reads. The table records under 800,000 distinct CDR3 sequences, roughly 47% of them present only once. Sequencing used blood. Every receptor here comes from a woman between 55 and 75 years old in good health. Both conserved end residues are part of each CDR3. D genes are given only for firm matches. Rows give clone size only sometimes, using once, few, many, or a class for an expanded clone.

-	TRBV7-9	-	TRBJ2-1	CASSLGQEDQFF	TGTGCCAGCAGCTTAGGCCAGGAGGACCAGTTCTTC
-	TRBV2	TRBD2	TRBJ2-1	CATTKGTSGSNEQFF	TGTGCCACAACAAAGGGGACTAGCGGGAGTAATGAGCAGTTCTTC
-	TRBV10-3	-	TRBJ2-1	CVISEAVSYNEQFF	TGTGTCATCAGTGAGGCAGTCAGCTACAATGAGCAGTTCTTC
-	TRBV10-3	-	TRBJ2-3	CAILDPTDTQYF	TGTGCCATCCTGGACCCCACAGATACGCAGTATTTT
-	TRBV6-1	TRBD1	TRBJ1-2	CASSTTTGTAEPNYGYTF	TGTGCCAGCAGTACCACGACCGGGACAGCAGAGCCTAACTATGGCTACACCTTC
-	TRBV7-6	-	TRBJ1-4	CATSVGATKEKLFF	TGTGCCACTAGCGTCGGTGCAACTAAGGAAAAACTGTTTTTT
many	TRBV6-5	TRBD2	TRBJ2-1	CASSYSFLAGANEQFF	TGTGCCAGCAGTTACTCTTTTCTAGCGGGAGCCAATGAGCAGTTCTTC
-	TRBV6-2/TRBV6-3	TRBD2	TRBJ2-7	CASSYSYRTRLVSEQYF	TGTGCCAGCAGTTACTCCTATAGGACTAGACTAGTCTCCGAGCAGTACTTC
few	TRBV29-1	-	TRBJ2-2	CSVRAANTGELFF	TGCAGCGTTAGGGCTGCGAACACCGGGGAGCTGTTTTTT
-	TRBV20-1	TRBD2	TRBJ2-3	CSARDRLAGTTDTRYF	TGCAGTGCTAGAGACCGTCTAGCGGGGACCACAGATACGCGGTATTTT
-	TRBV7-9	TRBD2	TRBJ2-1	CASSKPTSGVYNEQFF	TGTGCCAGCAGCAAACCGACTAGCGGGGTTTACAATGAGCAGTTCTTC
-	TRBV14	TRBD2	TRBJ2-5	CASSQRLAGGPKTQYF	TGTGCCAGCAGCCAAAGACTAGCGGGGGGGCCCAAGACCCAGTACTTC
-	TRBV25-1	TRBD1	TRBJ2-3	CASSAPGQGFPDTQYF	TGTGCCAGCAGTGCCCCGGGACAGGGTTTCCCAGATACGCAGTATTTT
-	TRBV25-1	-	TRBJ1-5	CASRAGRDQPQHF	TGTGCCAGCAGAGCAGGACGGGATCAGCCCCAGCATTTT
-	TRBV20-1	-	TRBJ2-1	CSASDRSSYNEQFF	TGCAGTGCTTCAGACAGGTCTTCCTACAATGAGCAGTTCTTC
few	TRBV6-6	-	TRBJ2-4	CASSYQGTIQYF	TGTGCCAGCAGTTATCAGGGAACCATTCAGTACTTC
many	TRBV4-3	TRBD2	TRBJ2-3	CASSQWTSRPSTDTQYF	TGCGCCAGCAGCCAATGGACTAGCAGACCTAGCACAGATACGCAGTATTTT
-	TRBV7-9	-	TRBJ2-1	CASSLTSNEQFF	TGTGCCAGCAGCCTAACCTCCAATGAGCAGTTCTTC
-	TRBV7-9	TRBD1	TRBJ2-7	CASSLSPGQGLYEQYF	TGTGCCAGCAGCTTATCCCCGGGACAGGGCTTGTACGAGCAGTACTTC
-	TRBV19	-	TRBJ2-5	CASSIPDRIQETQYF	TGTGCCAGTAGTATACCCGACAGAATCCAAGAGACCCAGTACTTC
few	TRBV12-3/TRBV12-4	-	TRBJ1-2	CASTTDNRGYTF	TGTGCCAGCACGACGGACAATCGTGGCTACACCTTC
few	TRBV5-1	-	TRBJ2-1	CASSSIRVSYNEQFF	TGCGCCAGCAGCTCCATCAGGGTCTCCTACAATGAGCAGTTCTTC
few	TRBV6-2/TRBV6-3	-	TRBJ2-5	CASSRTGLMKTQYF	TGTGCCAGCAGTCGGACAGGACTAATGAAGACCCAGTACTTC
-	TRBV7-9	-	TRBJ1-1	CASSVEQTTEAFF	TGTGCCAGCAGCGTAGAACAGACCACTGAAGCTTTCTTT
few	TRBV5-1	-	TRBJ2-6	CASSPDGLSGANVLTF	TGCGCCAGCAGCCCGGACGGACTCTCTGGGGCCAACGTCCTGACTTTC
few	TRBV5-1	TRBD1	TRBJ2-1	CASSPQTGSLTNEQFF	TGCGCCAGCAGCCCGCAGACAGGGAGTTTGACAAATGAGCAGTTCTTC
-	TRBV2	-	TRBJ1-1	CASSGKGFTEAFF	TGTGCCAGCAGTGGAAAAGGGTTCACTGAAGCTTTCTTT
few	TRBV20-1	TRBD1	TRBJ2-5	CSAKPGQGATQYF	TGCAGTGCTAAGCCGGGACAGGGGGCGACCCAGTACTTC
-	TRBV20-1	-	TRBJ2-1	CSASRGRDGEQFF	TGCAGTGCTTCCCGGGGCAGAGATGGTGAGCAGTTCTTC
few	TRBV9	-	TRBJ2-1	CASSAKRQDYNEQFF	TGTGCCAGCAGCGCTAAAAGACAGGATTACAATGAGCAGTTCTTC
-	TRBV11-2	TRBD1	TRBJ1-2	CASSFPQGAYYRGYGYTF	TGTGCCAGCAGCTTTCCACAGGGGGCCTACTATCGGGGGTATGGCTACACCTTC
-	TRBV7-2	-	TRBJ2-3	CASSLKGPDTQYF	TGTGCCAGCAGCTTAAAGGGGCCAGATACGCAGTATTTT
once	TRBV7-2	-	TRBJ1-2	CASSSYAADYGYTF	TGTGCCAGCAGCTCTTACGCAGCCGACTATGGCTACACCTTC
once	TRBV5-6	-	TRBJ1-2	CASSRDTNGYTF	TGTGCCAGCAGCAGGGACACCAATGGCTACACCTTC
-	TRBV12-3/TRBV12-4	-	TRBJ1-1	CASSFRRSGDTEAFF	TGTGCCAGCAGTTTTCGGAGGTCAGGGGACACTGAAGCTTTCTTT
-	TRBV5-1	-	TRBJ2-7	CASGPSGDRWGEQYF	TGCGCCAGCGGACCCTCCGGGGATCGTTGGGGGGAGCAGTACTTC
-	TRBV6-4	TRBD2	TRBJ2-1	CASSATSGIGNEQFF	TGTGCCAGCAGTGCCACTAGCGGGATAGGAAATGAGCAGTTCTTC
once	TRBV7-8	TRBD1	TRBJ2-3	CASRAGTGSTDTQYF	TGTGCCAGCCGGGCTGGGACAGGGAGCACAGATACGCAGTATTTT
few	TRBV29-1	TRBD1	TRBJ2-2	CSARQGDGTGELFF	TGCAGCGCCAGACAGGGGGACGGCACCGGGGAGCTGTTTTTT
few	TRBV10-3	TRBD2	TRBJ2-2	CAIRAGGTTGELFF	TGTGCCATTCGAGCGGGGGGGACCACCGGGGAGCTGTTTTTT
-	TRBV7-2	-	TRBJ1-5	CASSLLKGGDQPQHF	TGTGCCAGCAGCCTCCTTAAGGGGGGGGATCAGCCCCAGCATTTT
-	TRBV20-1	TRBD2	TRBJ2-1	CSAGGSGRGNEQFF	TGCAGTGCTGGGGGTAGCGGGAGGGGGAATGAGCAGTTCTTC
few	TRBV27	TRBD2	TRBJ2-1	CASSPRTSGTEQFF	TGTGCCAGCAGTCCCAGGACTAGCGGGACCGAGCAGTTCTTC
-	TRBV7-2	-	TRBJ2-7	CASSLTESSYEQYF	TGTGCCAGCAGCTTGACAGAATCCTCCTACGAGCAGTACTTC
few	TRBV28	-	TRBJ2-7	CASSLLDGYEQYF	TGTGCCAGCAGTTTACTGGACGGCTACGAGCAGTACTTC
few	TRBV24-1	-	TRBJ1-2	CATSDPQDNYGYTF	TGTGCCACCAGTGATCCGCAGGATAACTATGGCTACACCTTC
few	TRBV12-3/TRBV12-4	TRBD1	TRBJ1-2	CASSPRDRVYGYTF	TGTGCCAGCAGTCCCCGGGACAGGGTCTATGGCTACACCTTC
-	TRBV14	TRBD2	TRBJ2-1	CASSRTSGESNEQFF	TGTGCCAGCAGCCGCACTAGCGGGGAGTCCAATGAGCAGTTCTTC
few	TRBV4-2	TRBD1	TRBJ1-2	CASSQDVGTGPIYGYTF	TGTGCCAGCAGCCAAGATGTGGGGACAGGGCCGATCTATGGCTACACCTTC
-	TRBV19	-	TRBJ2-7	CASSTTGIGEQYF	TGTGCCAGTAGTACTACAGGGATCGGGGAGCAGTACTTC